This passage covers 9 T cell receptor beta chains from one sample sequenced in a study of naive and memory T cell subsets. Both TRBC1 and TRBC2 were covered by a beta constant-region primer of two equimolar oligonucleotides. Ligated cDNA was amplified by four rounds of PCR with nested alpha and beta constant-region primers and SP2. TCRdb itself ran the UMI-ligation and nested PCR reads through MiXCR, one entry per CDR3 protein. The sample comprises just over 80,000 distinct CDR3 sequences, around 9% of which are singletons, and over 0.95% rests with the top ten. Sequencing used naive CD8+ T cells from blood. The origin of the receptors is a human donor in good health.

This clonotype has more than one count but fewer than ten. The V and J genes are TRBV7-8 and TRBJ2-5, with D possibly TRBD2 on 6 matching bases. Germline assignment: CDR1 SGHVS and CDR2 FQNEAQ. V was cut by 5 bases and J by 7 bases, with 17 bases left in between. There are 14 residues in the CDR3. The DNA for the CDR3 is TGTGCCAGCAGCCTCCCCTCCTTGGGGGGGACCCAGTACTTC. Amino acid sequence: CASSLPSLGGTQYF.

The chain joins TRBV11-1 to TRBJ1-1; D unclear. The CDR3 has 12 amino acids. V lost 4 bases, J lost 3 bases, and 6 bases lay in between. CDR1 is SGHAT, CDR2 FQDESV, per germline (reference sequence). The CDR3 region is CASSWVDTEAFF. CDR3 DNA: TGTGCCAGCAGCTGGGTGGACACTGAAGCTTTCTTT.

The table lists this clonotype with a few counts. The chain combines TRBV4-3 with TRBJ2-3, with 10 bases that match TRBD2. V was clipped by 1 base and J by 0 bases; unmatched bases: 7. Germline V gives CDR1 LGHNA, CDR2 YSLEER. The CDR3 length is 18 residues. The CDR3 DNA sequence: TGCGCCAGCAGCCAAGTTTCCAAGACTAGCGGGAGCACAGATACGCAGTATTTT. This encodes CASSQVSKTSGSTDTQYF.

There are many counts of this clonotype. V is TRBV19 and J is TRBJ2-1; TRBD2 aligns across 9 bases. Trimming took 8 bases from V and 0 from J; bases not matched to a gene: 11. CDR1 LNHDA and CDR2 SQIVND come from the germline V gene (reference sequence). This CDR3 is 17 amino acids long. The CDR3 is CASQGLAGQSSYNEQFF. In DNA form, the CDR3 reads TGTGCCAGTCAGGGGCTAGCGGGACAAAGCTCCTACAATGAGCAGTTCTTC. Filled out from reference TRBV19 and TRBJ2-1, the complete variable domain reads DGGITQSPKYLFRKEGQNVTLSCEQNLNHDAMYWYRQDPGQGLRLIYYSQIVNDFQKGDIAEGYSVSREKKESFPLTVTSAQKNPTAFYLCASQGLAGQSSYNEQFFGPGTRLTVL.

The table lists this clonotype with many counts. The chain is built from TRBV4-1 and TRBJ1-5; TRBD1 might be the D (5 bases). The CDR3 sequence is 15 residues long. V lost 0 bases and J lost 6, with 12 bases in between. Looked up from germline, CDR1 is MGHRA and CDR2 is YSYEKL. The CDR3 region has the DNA TGCGCCAGCAGCCAAGATGGATCGGGACCTCAGCCCCAGCATTTT. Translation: CASSQDGSGPQPQHF.

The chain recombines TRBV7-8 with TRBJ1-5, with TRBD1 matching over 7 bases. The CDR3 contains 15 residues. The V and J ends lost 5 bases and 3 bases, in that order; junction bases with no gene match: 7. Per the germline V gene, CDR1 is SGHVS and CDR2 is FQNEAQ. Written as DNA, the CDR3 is TGTGCCAGCAGCCTTCAGGGACAGTCCAATCAGCCCCAGCATTTT. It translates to CASSLQGQSNQPQHF.

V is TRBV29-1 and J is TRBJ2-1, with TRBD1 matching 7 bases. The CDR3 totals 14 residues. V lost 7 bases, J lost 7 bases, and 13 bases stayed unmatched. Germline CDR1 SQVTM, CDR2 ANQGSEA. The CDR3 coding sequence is TGCAGCGCCTTCGACAGGGAAAAAGTGAATGAGCAGTTCTTC. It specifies CSAFDREKVNEQFF.

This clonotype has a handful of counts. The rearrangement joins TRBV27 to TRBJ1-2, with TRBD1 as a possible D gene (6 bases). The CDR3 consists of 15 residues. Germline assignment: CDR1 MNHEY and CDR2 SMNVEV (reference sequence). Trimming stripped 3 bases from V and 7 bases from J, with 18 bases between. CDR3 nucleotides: TGTGCCAGCAGTTTCAGCACAGGGTCTGAAACTGGCTACACCTTC. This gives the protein CASSFSTGSETGYTF.

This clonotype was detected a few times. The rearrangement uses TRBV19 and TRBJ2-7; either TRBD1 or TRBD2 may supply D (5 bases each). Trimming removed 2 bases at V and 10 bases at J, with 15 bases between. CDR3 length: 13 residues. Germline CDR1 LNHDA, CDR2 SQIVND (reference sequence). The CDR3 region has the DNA TGTGCCAGTAGTATATCCCGGTTGGGGGAACAGTACTTC. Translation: CASSISRLGEQYF.